The rows below give T cell receptor beta chains drawn from one sample of a study of cytomegalovirus exposure and HLA in healthy donors. Sequencing was performed with immunoSEQ multiplex PCR; in TCRdb, only in-frame clones are kept and a portion is missing. The sample has roughly 150,000 clones; just under 70% are singletons. Sequencing was performed on PBMCs. The receptors derive from a man in his sixties in good health and CMV-seronegative. Each CDR3 is given with its conserved first and last residue. The D gene is left open where the match is weak. Clone size appears in some rows only: once, few, many, or a class for an expanded clone.

cdr3_nt: TGTGCCAGCAGTTTCCCGAATCAGCCCCAGCATTTT
cdr3_aa: CASSFPNQPQHF
clone_size: few
v_call: TRBV28
d_call: NA
j_call: TRBJ1-5

cdr3_nt: TGTGCCAGCAACTACTACAATGAGCAGTTCTTC
cdr3_aa: CASNYYNEQFF
clone_size: NA
v_call: TRBV2
d_call: NA
j_call: TRBJ2-1

cdr3_nt: TGTGCCAGCAGCTTGACAGGGATCAACACTGAAGCTTTCTTT
cdr3_aa: CASSLTGINTEAFF
clone_size: NA
v_call: TRBV2
d_call: TRBD1
j_call: TRBJ1-1

cdr3_nt: TGTGCCAGCACTGGAGGCAAGAACACTGAAGCTTTCTTT
cdr3_aa: CASTGGKNTEAFF
clone_size: NA
v_call: TRBV28
d_call: NA
j_call: TRBJ1-1

cdr3_nt: TGTGCCAGCAGCACCGGACTAGCGGGACTGTACGAGCAGTACTTC
cdr3_aa: CASSTGLAGLYEQYF
clone_size: NA
v_call: TRBV4-2
d_call: TRBD2
j_call: TRBJ2-7

cdr3_nt: TGTGCCAGCAGCTTACTGAGGAGCTACGAGCAGTACTTC
cdr3_aa: CASSLLRSYEQYF
clone_size: few
v_call: TRBV11-2
d_call: NA
j_call: TRBJ2-7

cdr3_nt: TGTGCCAGCAGTTACTCGAAAGGGGGGGTGCGTGAAAAACTGTTTTTT
cdr3_aa: CASSYSKGGVREKLFF
clone_size: once
v_call: TRBV6-5
d_call: NA
j_call: TRBJ1-4

cdr3_nt: TGTGCCAGCACGCTCAGGGCAGGGGTTATTCAAGAGACCCAGTACTTC
cdr3_aa: CASTLRAGVIQETQYF
clone_size: NA
v_call: TRBV7-6
d_call: NA
j_call: TRBJ2-5

cdr3_nt: TGCGCCAGCAGCCAAGGGGGGGGACGGGGGAACTATGGCTACACCTTC
cdr3_aa: CASSQGGGRGNYGYTF
clone_size: once
v_call: TRBV4-1
d_call: NA
j_call: TRBJ1-2

cdr3_nt: TGTGCCAGCAAAAGACCAGGGGACTCCTACGAGCAGTACTTC
cdr3_aa: CASKRPGDSYEQYF
clone_size: NA
v_call: TRBV27
d_call: NA
j_call: TRBJ2-7

cdr3_nt: TGTGCCAGCCGCGGGCAGCTGCATCAGCCCCAGCATTTT
cdr3_aa: CASRGQLHQPQHF
clone_size: NA
v_call: TRBV2
d_call: NA
j_call: TRBJ1-5

cdr3_nt: TGTGCCAGCAGCCAAGATACTAGCGGGAGAGCCGGGGAGCTGTTTTTT
cdr3_aa: CASSQDTSGRAGELFF
clone_size: NA
v_call: TRBV4-2
d_call: TRBD2
j_call: TRBJ2-2

cdr3_nt: TGTGCCATCTCCCCCGCCAGGTGGACTGAAGCTTTCTTT
cdr3_aa: CAISPARWTEAFF
clone_size: NA
v_call: TRBV6-5
d_call: NA
j_call: TRBJ1-1

cdr3_nt: TGTGCCAGCAGCACCAGAGCGGACAGGTCACCCCTCCACTTT
cdr3_aa: CASSTRADRSPLHF
clone_size: NA
v_call: TRBV7-9
d_call: TRBD1
j_call: TRBJ1-6

cdr3_nt: TGTGCCAGCAACCGGGACAGCCATCAGCCCCAGCATTTT
cdr3_aa: CASNRDSHQPQHF
clone_size: few
v_call: TRBV19
d_call: TRBD1
j_call: TRBJ1-5

cdr3_nt: TGTGCCAGCAGTTTCACGACGTTCGGGGGGCTGGCTTTCTTT
cdr3_aa: CASSFTTFGGLAFF
clone_size: NA
v_call: TRBV27
d_call: NA
j_call: TRBJ1-1

cdr3_nt: TGCGCCAGCAGCTTGGCCGGACTACGTGAGCAGTTCTTC
cdr3_aa: CASSLAGLREQFF
clone_size: NA
v_call: TRBV5-1
d_call: NA
j_call: TRBJ2-1

cdr3_nt: TGTGCCAGCAGCTTAAGAGGGGAGACCCAGTACTTC
cdr3_aa: CASSLRGETQYF
clone_size: NA
v_call: TRBV7-3
d_call: NA
j_call: TRBJ2-5

cdr3_nt: TGTGCCAGCAGCTTAGGCCGTTGGGGGGAAACTAACTATGGCTACACCTTC
cdr3_aa: CASSLGRWGETNYGYTF
clone_size: NA
v_call: TRBV13
d_call: NA
j_call: TRBJ1-2

cdr3_nt: TGTGCCAGTAGTATAAGCGGGAGTGGCCCCTACGAGCAGTACTTC
cdr3_aa: CASSISGSGPYEQYF
clone_size: NA
v_call: TRBV19
d_call: TRBD2
j_call: TRBJ2-7

cdr3_nt: TGTGCCAGCAGCCCAGGGGCGGGAGATCCAGATACGCAGTATTTT
cdr3_aa: CASSPGAGDPDTQYF
clone_size: NA
v_call: TRBV6-5
d_call: NA
j_call: TRBJ2-3

cdr3_nt: TGTGCCAGCAGATGGACAGGGGGCTACGAGCAGTACTTC
cdr3_aa: CASRWTGGYEQYF
clone_size: NA
v_call: TRBV6-1
d_call: TRBD1
j_call: TRBJ2-7

cdr3_nt: TGTGCCAGCAGCTTAGTCACTAGCGGGAGCGGCGAGCAGTACTTC
cdr3_aa: CASSLVTSGSGEQYF
clone_size: NA
v_call: TRBV7-8
d_call: TRBD2
j_call: TRBJ2-7

cdr3_nt: TGTGCCAGCAGCTTGGCGGGTCGGGAGACCCAGTACTTC
cdr3_aa: CASSLAGRETQYF
clone_size: NA
v_call: TRBV5-6
d_call: NA
j_call: TRBJ2-5

cdr3_nt: TGTGCCAGCAGTGAAGCGCGTAGCGGGCTTAGCACAGATACGCAGTATTTT
cdr3_aa: CASSEARSGLSTDTQYF
clone_size: NA
v_call: TRBV2
d_call: TRBD2
j_call: TRBJ2-3

cdr3_nt: TGTGCCAGCAGCTTAGGGCAGGGTAGAGAGCAGTTCTTC
cdr3_aa: CASSLGQGREQFF
clone_size: few
v_call: TRBV7-7
d_call: NA
j_call: TRBJ2-1

cdr3_nt: TGCGCCAGCAGCTTGGTGGACAGCAGCTATGGCTACACCTTC
cdr3_aa: CASSLVDSSYGYTF
clone_size: few
v_call: TRBV5-1
d_call: NA
j_call: TRBJ1-2

cdr3_nt: TGTGCCAGCAGCACGGGGTACGAGCAGTACTTC
cdr3_aa: CASSTGYEQYF
clone_size: NA
v_call: TRBV7-2
d_call: NA
j_call: TRBJ2-7

cdr3_nt: TGTGCCAGCAGCGTAGAGGCCACAGGGTCCGAGCAGTACTTC
cdr3_aa: CASSVEATGSEQYF
clone_size: NA
v_call: TRBV9
d_call: NA
j_call: TRBJ2-7

cdr3_nt: TGTGCCAGCAGCCGGGCGCGGGGGAGCTCCTACGAGCAGTACTTC
cdr3_aa: CASSRARGSSYEQYF
clone_size: NA
v_call: TRBV5-6
d_call: TRBD2
j_call: TRBJ2-7

cdr3_nt: TGTGCCAGCAGTTACGGACAGGTTCTGAACACTGAAGCTTTCTTT
cdr3_aa: CASSYGQVLNTEAFF
clone_size: NA
v_call: TRBV6-5
d_call: TRBD1
j_call: TRBJ1-1

cdr3_nt: TGTGCCAGCAGCCTGACAGGGGTTACAATGAACACTGAAGCTTTCTTT
cdr3_aa: CASSLTGVTMNTEAFF
clone_size: NA
v_call: TRBV14
d_call: TRBD1
j_call: TRBJ1-1

cdr3_nt: TGTGCCAGCAGCCTGGGGGACTCCGCCTACGAGCAGTACTTC
cdr3_aa: CASSLGDSAYEQYF
clone_size: NA
v_call: TRBV28
d_call: NA
j_call: TRBJ2-7

cdr3_nt: TGCGCCAGCAGCTTGGACAGGTCCCGTGAGCAGTACTTC
cdr3_aa: CASSLDRSREQYF
clone_size: NA
v_call: TRBV5-1
d_call: NA
j_call: TRBJ2-7

cdr3_nt: TGTGCCAGCAGTTTGCCCCAGGGGTCGGGCGAGCAGTACTTC
cdr3_aa: CASSLPQGSGEQYF
clone_size: NA
v_call: TRBV28
d_call: NA
j_call: TRBJ2-7

cdr3_nt: TGCGCCAGCAGTGAGTCAGTTGGCGGCTCCTACGAGCAGTACTTC
cdr3_aa: CASSESVGGSYEQYF
clone_size: NA
v_call: TRBV10-2
d_call: NA
j_call: TRBJ2-7

cdr3_nt: TGTGCCAGCAGACAGGGGCCTTTGTTCTACGAGCAGTACTTC
cdr3_aa: CASRQGPLFYEQYF
clone_size: NA
v_call: TRBV28
d_call: TRBD1
j_call: TRBJ2-7

cdr3_nt: TGTGCCAGCAGTTTGGGGGGGAGCCGAGGCTATGGCTACACCTTC
cdr3_aa: CASSLGGSRGYGYTF
clone_size: NA
v_call: TRBV28
d_call: NA
j_call: TRBJ1-2

cdr3_nt: TGTGCCAGCAGCTTAGAACTAGCGGGAGGGCGAGGCGGGGAGCTGTTTTTT
cdr3_aa: CASSLELAGGRGGELFF
clone_size: NA
v_call: TRBV5-4
d_call: TRBD2
j_call: TRBJ2-2

cdr3_nt: TGTGCCAGCAGTCCAGGGGGACCAAAAGGGAAGCCCCAGCATTTT
cdr3_aa: CASSPGGPKGKPQHF
clone_size: NA
v_call: TRBV28
d_call: TRBD1
j_call: TRBJ1-5

cdr3_nt: TGTGCCAGCAGTGAGGCCAGTAACTATGGCTACACCTTC
cdr3_aa: CASSEASNYGYTF
clone_size: NA
v_call: TRBV2
d_call: NA
j_call: TRBJ1-2

cdr3_nt: TGTGCCAGTACTACAGGGCAGGGTTGGGAGACCCAGTACTTC
cdr3_aa: CASTTGQGWETQYF
clone_size: NA
v_call: TRBV19
d_call: NA
j_call: TRBJ2-5

cdr3_nt: TGTGCCAGCAGCAGGGACTACAACTACGAGCAGTACTTC
cdr3_aa: CASSRDYNYEQYF
clone_size: NA
v_call: TRBV11-2
d_call: TRBD2
j_call: TRBJ2-7

cdr3_nt: TGTGCCTCCGGACAGGGGGTTTCAACCGGGGAGCTGTTTTTT
cdr3_aa: CASGQGVSTGELFF
clone_size: NA
v_call: TRBV30
d_call: TRBD1
j_call: TRBJ2-2

cdr3_nt: TGTGCCAGCAGCTTACGGGGAGTCACCTACGAGCAGTACTTC
cdr3_aa: CASSLRGVTYEQYF
clone_size: NA
v_call: TRBV11-2
d_call: NA
j_call: TRBJ2-7

cdr3_nt: TGTGCCAGCAGCTTAGTGGTCCTAGCGGGAAACATTCAGTACTTC
cdr3_aa: CASSLVVLAGNIQYF
clone_size: NA
v_call: TRBV7-2
d_call: TRBD2
j_call: TRBJ2-4

cdr3_nt: TGTGCCATCAGTGAGACGGGATTTCGCTACACCTTC
cdr3_aa: CAISETGFRYTF
clone_size: NA
v_call: TRBV10-3
d_call: NA
j_call: TRBJ1-2

cdr3_nt: TGCGCCAGCAGTCAATCGATAGGACACTTGAACACTGAAGCTTTCTTT
cdr3_aa: CASSQSIGHLNTEAFF
clone_size: few
v_call: TRBV23-1
d_call: NA
j_call: TRBJ1-1

cdr3_nt: TGTGCCAGCAGTTACGGGACAGGAGGCTACACCTTC
cdr3_aa: CASSYGTGGYTF
clone_size: NA
v_call: TRBV6-5
d_call: TRBD1
j_call: TRBJ1-2

cdr3_nt: TGTGCCAGCGCCCCAGGACTAGCGGGAGTCGAGCAGTACTTC
cdr3_aa: CASAPGLAGVEQYF
clone_size: NA
v_call: TRBV11-2
d_call: TRBD2
j_call: TRBJ2-7

cdr3_nt: TGTGCCAGTAGTGTCGACAGGGAAGGCTACACCTTC
cdr3_aa: CASSVDREGYTF
clone_size: few
v_call: TRBV19
d_call: TRBD1
j_call: TRBJ1-2

cdr3_nt: TGTGCCAGCAAAGCGACCGGCACAGATACGCAGTATTTT
cdr3_aa: CASKATGTDTQYF
clone_size: few
v_call: TRBV6-5
d_call: NA
j_call: TRBJ2-3

cdr3_nt: TGCGCCTGCGGGGACAGGACTGTCCAAGAGACCCAGTACTTC
cdr3_aa: CACGDRTVQETQYF
clone_size: few
v_call: TRBV5-1
d_call: TRBD1
j_call: TRBJ2-5

cdr3_nt: TGTGCCTGGAGTGTGAACAGAGAAAAACTGTTTTTT
cdr3_aa: CAWSVNREKLFF
clone_size: few
v_call: TRBV30
d_call: NA
j_call: TRBJ1-4

cdr3_nt: TGCGCCAGCAGCTTGCAAACACCGAACACTGAAGCTTTCTTT
cdr3_aa: CASSLQTPNTEAFF
clone_size: NA
v_call: TRBV5-1
d_call: NA
j_call: TRBJ1-1

cdr3_nt: TGTGCCAGCAGCCCGACCGGGAGGCAAGAGACCCAGTACTTC
cdr3_aa: CASSPTGRQETQYF
clone_size: NA
v_call: TRBV11-2
d_call: TRBD2
j_call: TRBJ2-5

cdr3_nt: TGTGCCAGCAGTTTACAGCCAGCGGGGTCCTACAATGAGCAGTTCTTC
cdr3_aa: CASSLQPAGSYNEQFF
clone_size: few
v_call: TRBV27
d_call: TRBD2
j_call: TRBJ2-1

cdr3_nt: TGTGCCAGCAGTTTGTCCGGGGTTGGGAAACTGTTTTTT
cdr3_aa: CASSLSGVGKLFF
clone_size: NA
v_call: TRBV27
d_call: NA
j_call: TRBJ1-4

cdr3_nt: TGTGCCAGCAGTTTAGAGGACAGAGGCGAAAAACTGTTTTTT
cdr3_aa: CASSLEDRGEKLFF
clone_size: NA
v_call: TRBV28
d_call: NA
j_call: TRBJ1-4